Below are 6 T cell receptor beta chains sequenced from a single sample in a study of PD-1 blockade in mismatch repair-deficient tumors (dated by TCRdb to about 2017). The library relied on the immunoSEQ multiplex PCR assay. TCRdb's version of the immuneACCESS table is confined to in-frame rearrangements and falls short of the full clone set. An unresolved V gene accounts for under half of the shortfall where checked; the remainder is of unknown origin. Across this sample there are 100,000 to 150,000 clones, with 86% seen only once. About 13% of the sample belongs to the ten largest clones. The sequencing used peripheral blood, collected 44 weeks after starting pembrolizumab. These TCRs come from an adult with mismatch repair-deficient cancer.

The chain joins TRBV21-1 to TRBJ2-7; TRBD2 was called by the table and not checked on the DNA. TRBV21-1 corresponds to a pseudogene. The CDR3 has 14 amino acids. The DNA of the CDR3 is TGTGCCAGCAGCAAAGGAGAGGGAAAGGACGAGCAGTACTTC. This translates into CASSKGEGKDEQYF.

The chain joins TRBV29-1 to TRBJ2-7; 7 bases map to TRBD1. The CDR3 contains 13 residues. The germline CDR1 and CDR2 sequences are SQVTM and ANQGSEA. The V gene end was trimmed by 7 bases and the J gene end by 2 bases; junction bases not matched to a gene: 8. The CDR3: CSASGTATYEQYF. CDR3 coding DNA: TGCAGCGCCTCCGGGACAGCTACCTACGAGCAGTACTTC.

This clone was observed a single time. This chain links TRBV7-6 with TRBJ2-3; 9 nucleotides agree with TRBD2. This CDR3 has 15 amino acids. Trimming removed 3 bases from V and 1 base from J; junction bases left unmatched: 2. Germline V gene data show CDR1 as SGHVS and CDR2 as FNYEAQ. The CDR3 DNA reads as TGTGCCAGCAGCTTCCGGACTAGCGGCACAGATACGCAGTATTTT. As protein: CASSFRTSGTDTQYF.

The J gene is TRBJ2-3, the V gene TRBV7-9; a possible D gene is TRBD2 (5 bases). With 6 bases removed from V and 6 bases from J, the gap between germline ends came to 13 bases. From germline, CDR1 is SEHNR and CDR2 FQNEAQ (reference sequence). This CDR3 is built from 13 residues. CDR3 sequence (DNA): TGTGCCAGCAGTTCGGACTTAAGGGATACGCAGTATTTT. As protein: CASSSDLRDTQYF.

This clone was seen once. Here the CDR3 DNA reads TGTGCCAGCACTCCCGTAGGGGTTAACACCGGGGAGCTGTTTTTT. As protein: CASTPVGVNTGELFF. The gene calls are TRBV7-6 and TRBJ2-2, with a possible D match to TRBD1 (5 bases). This CDR3 is 15 amino acids long. CDR1 and CDR2 from the germline V gene are SGHVS and FNYEAQ. With 7 bases removed from V and 2 bases from J, the gap between germline ends came to 14 bases.

About this clone: Compared with germline, one end of the junction differs, possibly owing to a read error. V is TRBV7-9 and J is TRBJ2-1; 7 positions agree with TRBD1. The CDR3 totals 11 residues. Germline CDR1 SEHNR, CDR2 FQNEAQ (reference sequence). CDR3 loop: CASSRQGFMLF. The CDR3 DNA follows: TGTGCCAGCAGCAGACAGGGATTCATGCTCTTC.